This is a list of T cell receptor beta chains from one sample in a study of blood T cell repertoires in COVID-19. The protocol was immunoSEQ multiplex PCR, while the TCRdb copy is restricted to in-frame clones and leaves out a portion. The data hold about 42,000 clones, with under 85% observed a single time. The material sequenced was peripheral blood. The receptors stem from a woman older than 75 with acute or convalescent COVID-19. The CDR3 runs from the conserved cysteine through the conserved F or W. A D gene is named only where the DNA matches it firmly. Clone size is stated in some rows and not others, as once, few, many or a class when expanded.

-	-	TRBV7-7	TRBJ2-1	TGTGCTAGCAGCTTTGACATTTACAATGAGCAGTTCTTC	CASSFDIYNEQFF
-	TRBD2	TRBV24-1	TRBJ2-5	TGTGCCACCAGTGCTCCCCCGGGCGGGAGAGGGGTAGAGACCCAGTACTTC	CATSAPPGGRGVETQYF
-	-	TRBV5-1	TRBJ1-3	TGCGCCAGCAGCCTAGAGAGCTCTGGAAACACCATATATTTT	CASSLESSGNTIYF
-	-	TRBV30	TRBJ2-5	TGTGCCTGGAGTGAAGGCGGGGTTTTTCAAGAGACCCAGTACTTC	CAWSEGGVFQETQYF
few	-	TRBV4-2	TRBJ2-1	TGTGCCAGCAGCCAAGATGGCAGGATCGGCGTCTCCTACAATGAGCAGTTCTTC	CASSQDGRIGVSYNEQFF
-	-	TRBV6-6	TRBJ2-3	TGTGCCAGCAGTTACTCACGGGAAGACACAGATACGCAGTATTTT	CASSYSREDTDTQYF
-	TRBD1	TRBV15	TRBJ1-1	TGTGCCACCAGCAGAGCACAGGGGATGAACACTGAAGCTTTCTTT	CATSRAQGMNTEAFF
-	TRBD2	TRBV4-3	TRBJ2-3	TGCGCCAGCAGCCAAGAAGTGACTAGCGGGACAGATACGCAGTATTTT	CASSQEVTSGTDTQYF
-	TRBD2	TRBV6-5	TRBJ2-7	TGTGCCAGCGGAAATTTGGGACTAGCGGGCCCCGAGCAGTACTTC	CASGNLGLAGPEQYF
-	-	TRBV4-1	TRBJ2-3	TGCGCCAGCAGCCAAGGGAGGTGGACAGATACGCAGTATTTT	CASSQGRWTDTQYF
-	-	TRBV19	TRBJ1-1	TGTGCCAGTAAAGGGGGAGCGGTGAACACTGAAGCTTTCTTT	CASKGGAVNTEAFF
-	TRBD1	TRBV18	TRBJ1-2	TGTGCCAGCTCACCTCGACAGGGCGAGTTTGGCTACACCTTC	CASSPRQGEFGYTF
-	-	TRBV7-9	TRBJ2-7	TGTGCCAGCAGCTTGAAGGGTTTAGGGGCGTCCCACGAGCAGTACTTC	CASSLKGLGASHEQYF
few	TRBD2	TRBV15	TRBJ2-5	TGTGCCACCAGCAGAGATCGGGGGGGAGGCCAACAAGAGACCCAGTACTTC	CATSRDRGGGQQETQYF
-	-	TRBV7-2	TRBJ2-7	TGTGCCAGCAGCCCCCCGACAGTAGCCTACGAGCAGTACTTC	CASSPPTVAYEQYF
-	TRBD1	TRBV4-1	TRBJ1-3	TGCGCCAGCAGCCAAGGTTGGGGACAGGGGGCTTTATCTGGAAACACCATATATTTT	CASSQGWGQGALSGNTIYF
-	-	TRBV19	TRBJ1-4	TGTGCCAGTAGCGCCCGGACACCCGGACATCCTGAAAAACTGTTTTTT	CASSARTPGHPEKLFF
-	TRBD2	TRBV12-5	TRBJ2-7	TGTGCTAGTGGTTTGGGGCTAGCGGGAGTCGGGGAGCAGTACTTC	CASGLGLAGVGEQYF
-	-	TRBV28	TRBJ2-2	TGTGCCAGCAGTTTATCTTCAGCGGGCACCGGGGAGCTGTTTTTT	CASSLSSAGTGELFF
-	TRBD1	TRBV9	TRBJ1-6	TGTGCCAGCAGCTCCACGGACAGGGAGTTTTCACCCCTCCACTTT	CASSSTDREFSPLHF
-	TRBD2	TRBV7-2	TRBJ2-1	TGTGCCAGCAGCTTAGCGCATAGACTAGCGGCCTACAATGAGCAGTTCTTC	CASSLAHRLAAYNEQFF
-	-	TRBV30	TRBJ1-2	TGTGCCTGGGATAGAGGTCCCGGGAGGGGAGGCTACACCTTC	CAWDRGPGRGGYTF
-	-	TRBV29-1	TRBJ2-7	TGCAGCGTTGCCCAGACCTACGAGCAGTACTTC	CSVAQTYEQYF
-	-	TRBV15	TRBJ1-1	TGTGCCACCAGCAGTCCCGGGTATGCGACTGAAGCTTTCTTT	CATSSPGYATEAFF
-	TRBD2	TRBV5-4	TRBJ2-1	TGTGCCAGCAGCTTCGAACTAGCGGGAGGGCTCAATGAGCAGTTCTTC	CASSFELAGGLNEQFF
-	-	TRBV5-4	TRBJ1-2	TGTGCCAGCAGCTTGGATAGTCAGGGTAGAGGCTATGGCTACACCTTC	CASSLDSQGRGYGYTF
-	TRBD1	TRBV5-1	TRBJ1-5	TGCGCCAGCAGCTTGGGACAGGGCGACCAGCCCCAGCATTTT	CASSLGQGDQPQHF
-	TRBD1	TRBV18	TRBJ1-2	TGTGCCAGCTCAAACGAAGGGGGCAACTATGGCTACACCTTC	CASSNEGGNYGYTF
-	-	TRBV14	TRBJ2-7	TGTGCCAGCAGCACCAGGGCCTCCTACGAGCAGTACTTC	CASSTRASYEQYF
few	-	TRBV6-6	TRBJ1-1	TGTGCCAGCGGTTTAGGGGCGCAAACTGAAGCTTTCTTT	CASGLGAQTEAFF
-	-	TRBV7-9	TRBJ1-6	TGTGCCAGCAGCAGAACCACGGGGGGGACCATGAGTTCACCCCTCCACTTT	CASSRTTGGTMSSPLHF
-	-	TRBV5-4	TRBJ2-1	TGTGCCAGCAGCGCGGACGTAGCGGACTACAATGAGCAGTTCTTC	CASSADVADYNEQFF
-	TRBD2	TRBV14	TRBJ2-1	TGTGCCAGCAGCCAAAGGCTTACTAGCGGGAGGCTTGAAGGGATATACAATGAGCAGTTCTTC	CASSQRLTSGRLEGIYNEQFF
-	TRBD1	TRBV24-1	TRBJ2-2	TGTGCCACCAGTGATTCCGGGACAGCGAACACCGGGGAGCTGTTTTTT	CATSDSGTANTGELFF
-	-	TRBV5-4	TRBJ2-1	TGTGCCAGCAGCTCGGGAGCGGATCCTAGTAATGAGCAGTTCTTC	CASSSGADPSNEQFF
-	-	TRBV3-1/TRBV3-2	TRBJ1-6	TGTGCCAGCAGCCGGCAGGGAAACTCCTATAATTCACCCCTCCACTTT	CASSRQGNSYNSPLHF
-	TRBD2	TRBV29-1	TRBJ2-2	TGCAGCGTTGGGGCTAGCGGGGTGAACACCGGGGAGCTGTTTTTT	CSVGASGVNTGELFF
-	-	TRBV7-2	TRBJ2-3	TGTGCCAGCAGCATCCCTTACACAGATACGCAGTATTTT	CASSIPYTDTQYF
-	TRBD1	TRBV29-1	TRBJ1-4	TGCAGCGTTGAAGGGGAAGGGGGCAGAAAACTGTTTTTT	CSVEGEGGRKLFF
-	TRBD1	TRBV6-5	TRBJ1-1	TGTGCCAGCAGATGGACAGGTGTCACTGAAGCTTTCTTT	CASRWTGVTEAFF
-	TRBD2	TRBV7-6	TRBJ2-2	TGTGCCAGCAGCTTAGCCCAAACCCTCCTCAGCGGGAGGGGCGGGGAGCTGTTTTTT	CASSLAQTLLSGRGGELFF
-	TRBD1	TRBV5-1	TRBJ2-1	TGCGCCAGCAGCTCGACAGGGGTGGCCTACAATGAGCAGTTCTTC	CASSSTGVAYNEQFF
-	TRBD2	TRBV27	TRBJ2-7	TGTGCCAGCAGTTTAGAGGCTAGCGGGAGGGCCGGCGAGCAGTACTTC	CASSLEASGRAGEQYF
-	-	TRBV13	TRBJ1-6	TGTGCCAGCAGCTTCTCGACTGGGCAGGGGCTATCACCCCTCCACTTT	CASSFSTGQGLSPLHF
once	TRBD2	TRBV2	TRBJ2-1	TGTGCCAGCAAACTAGCGGGAAACAATGAGCAGTTCTTC	CASKLAGNNEQFF
once	-	TRBV28	TRBJ1-5	TGTGCCAGCACCTCGGGAGATAGCAATCAGCCCCAGCATTTT	CASTSGDSNQPQHF
-	-	TRBV19	TRBJ1-5	TGTGCCAGTAGTGTCACGCAGGGGAATCAGCCCCAGCATTTT	CASSVTQGNQPQHF
-	TRBD1	TRBV27	TRBJ2-2	TGTGCCAGCAGTTACTCCCGGGACAGGGAACCCGGGGAGCTGTTTTTT	CASSYSRDREPGELFF
medium-sized	TRBD1	TRBV5-6	TRBJ1-2	TGTGCCAGCAAGCCGGGACAGACTAAACCGGGGGGCTACACCTTC	CASKPGQTKPGGYTF
-	TRBD1	TRBV2	TRBJ1-4	TGTGCCAGCACCGCCCCGACAGGGTATAGGGAAAAACTGTTTTTT	CASTAPTGYREKLFF
-	-	TRBV6-5	TRBJ2-7	TGTGCCAGCAGTTACCTGCTGGGGGGAAACTACGAGCAGTACTTC	CASSYLLGGNYEQYF
few	TRBD1	TRBV27	TRBJ1-1	TGTGCCAGCAGCCCAAGGCAGGGGGCTCCTTTCTTT	CASSPRQGAPFF
once	-	TRBV7-2	TRBJ2-5	TGTGCCAGCAGCTTGCGTCGTCGGGGTTGGGGAGAGACCCAGTACTTC	CASSLRRRGWGETQYF
once	TRBD1	TRBV6-5	TRBJ2-7	TGTGCCAGCAGTCAGACAGGGGGATATGGCTACGAGCAGTACTTC	CASSQTGGYGYEQYF
-	TRBD1	TRBV28	TRBJ2-3	TGTGCCACCCACCGACAGGGAGTGGATACGCAGTATTTT	CATHRQGVDTQYF